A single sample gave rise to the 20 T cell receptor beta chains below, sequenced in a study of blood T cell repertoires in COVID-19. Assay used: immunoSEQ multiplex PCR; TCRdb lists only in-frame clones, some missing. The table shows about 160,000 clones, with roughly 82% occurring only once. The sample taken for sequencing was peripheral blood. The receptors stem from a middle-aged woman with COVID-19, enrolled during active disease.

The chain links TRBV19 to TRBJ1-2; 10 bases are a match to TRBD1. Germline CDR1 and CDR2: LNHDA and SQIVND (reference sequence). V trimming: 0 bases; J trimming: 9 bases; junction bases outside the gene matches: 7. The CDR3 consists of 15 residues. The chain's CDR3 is CASSIDPTGGGSYTF. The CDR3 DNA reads TGTGCCAGTAGTATAGATCCGACAGGGGGCGGAAGCTACACCTTC. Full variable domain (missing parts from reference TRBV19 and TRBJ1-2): DGGITQSPKYLFRKEGQNVTLSCEQNLNHDAMYWYRQDPGQGLRLIYYSQIVNDFQKGDIAEGYSVSREKKESFPLTVTSAQKNPTAFYLCASSIDPTGGGSYTFGSGTRLTVV.

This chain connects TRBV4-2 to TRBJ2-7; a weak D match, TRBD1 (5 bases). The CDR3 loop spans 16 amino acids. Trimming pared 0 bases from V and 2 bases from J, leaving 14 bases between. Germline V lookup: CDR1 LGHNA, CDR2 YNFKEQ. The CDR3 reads CASSQDFPGSTYEQYF. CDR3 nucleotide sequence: TGTGCCAGCAGCCAAGACTTCCCAGGGTCGACCTACGAGCAGTACTTC.

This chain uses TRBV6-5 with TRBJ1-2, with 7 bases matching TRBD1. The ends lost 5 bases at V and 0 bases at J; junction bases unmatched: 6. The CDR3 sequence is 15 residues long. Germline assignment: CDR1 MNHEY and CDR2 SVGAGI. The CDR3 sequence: CASSREGAANYGYTF. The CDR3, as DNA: TGTGCCAGCAGTCGAGAGGGGGCGGCTAACTATGGCTACACCTTC.

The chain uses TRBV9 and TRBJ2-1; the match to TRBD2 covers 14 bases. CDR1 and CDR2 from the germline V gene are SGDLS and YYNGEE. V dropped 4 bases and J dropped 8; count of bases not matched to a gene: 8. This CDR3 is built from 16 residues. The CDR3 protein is CASSRTGTSGSDEQFF. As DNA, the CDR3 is TGTGCCAGCAGCCGGACCGGGACTAGCGGGAGTGATGAGCAGTTCTTC.

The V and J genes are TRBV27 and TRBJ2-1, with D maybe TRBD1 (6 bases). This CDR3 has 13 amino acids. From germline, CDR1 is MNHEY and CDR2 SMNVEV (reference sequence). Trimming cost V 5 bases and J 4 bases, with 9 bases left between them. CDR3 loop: CASSIGQYNEQFF. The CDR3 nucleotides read TGTGCCAGCAGTATTGGACAGTACAATGAGCAGTTCTTC.

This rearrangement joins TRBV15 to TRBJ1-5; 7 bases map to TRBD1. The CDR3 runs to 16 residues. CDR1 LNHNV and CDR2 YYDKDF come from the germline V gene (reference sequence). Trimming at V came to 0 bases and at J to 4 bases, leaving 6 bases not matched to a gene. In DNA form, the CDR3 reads TGTGCCACCAGCAGAGAAGTCGCAGGGGGGAATCAGCCCCAGCATTTT. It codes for CATSREVAGGNQPQHF.

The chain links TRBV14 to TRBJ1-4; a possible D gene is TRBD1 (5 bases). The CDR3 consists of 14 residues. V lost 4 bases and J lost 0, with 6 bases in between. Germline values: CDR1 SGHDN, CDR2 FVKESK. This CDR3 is CASSPTATNEKLFF. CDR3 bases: TGTGCCAGCAGCCCGACAGCAACTAATGAAAAACTGTTTTTT.

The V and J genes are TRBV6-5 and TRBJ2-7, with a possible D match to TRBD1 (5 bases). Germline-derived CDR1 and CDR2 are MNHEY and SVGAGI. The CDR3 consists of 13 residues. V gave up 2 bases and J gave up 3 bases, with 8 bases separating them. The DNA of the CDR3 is TGTGCCAGCAGTTACACTCAGGGCTACGAGCAGTACTTC. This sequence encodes CASSYTQGYEQYF.

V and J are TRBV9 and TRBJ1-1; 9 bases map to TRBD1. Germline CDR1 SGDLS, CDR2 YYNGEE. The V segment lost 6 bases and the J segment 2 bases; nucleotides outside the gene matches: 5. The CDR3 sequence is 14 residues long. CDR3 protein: CASTAGQGNTEAFF. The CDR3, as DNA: TGTGCCAGCACAGCGGGACAGGGTAACACTGAAGCTTTCTTT.

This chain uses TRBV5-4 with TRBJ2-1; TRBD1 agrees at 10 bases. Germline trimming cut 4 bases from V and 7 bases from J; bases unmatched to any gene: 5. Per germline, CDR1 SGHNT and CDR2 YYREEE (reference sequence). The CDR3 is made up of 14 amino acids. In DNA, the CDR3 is TGTGCCAGCAGCACTCGGACAGGGGGGAATGAGCAGTTCTTC. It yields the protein CASSTRTGGNEQFF.

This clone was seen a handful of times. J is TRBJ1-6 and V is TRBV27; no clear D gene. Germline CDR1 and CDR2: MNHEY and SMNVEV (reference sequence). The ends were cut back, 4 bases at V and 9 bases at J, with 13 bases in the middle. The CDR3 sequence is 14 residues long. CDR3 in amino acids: CASSYEGFVSPLHF. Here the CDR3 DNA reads TGTGCCAGCAGTTACGAGGGCTTCGTTTCACCCCTCCACTTT.

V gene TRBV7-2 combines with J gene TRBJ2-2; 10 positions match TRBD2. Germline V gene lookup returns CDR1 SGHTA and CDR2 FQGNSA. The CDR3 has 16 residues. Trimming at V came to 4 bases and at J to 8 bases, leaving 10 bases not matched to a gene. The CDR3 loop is CASSSQREGPFGELFF. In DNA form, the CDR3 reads TGTGCCAGCAGCTCGCAGCGGGAGGGCCCATTTGGGGAGCTGTTTTTT.

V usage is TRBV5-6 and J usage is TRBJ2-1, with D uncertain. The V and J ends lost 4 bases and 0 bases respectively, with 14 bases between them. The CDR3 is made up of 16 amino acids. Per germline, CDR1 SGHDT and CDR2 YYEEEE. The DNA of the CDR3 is TGTGCCAGCAGCATGCGCGCAATTAGCTCCTACAATGAGCAGTTCTTC. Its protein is CASSMRAISSYNEQFF.

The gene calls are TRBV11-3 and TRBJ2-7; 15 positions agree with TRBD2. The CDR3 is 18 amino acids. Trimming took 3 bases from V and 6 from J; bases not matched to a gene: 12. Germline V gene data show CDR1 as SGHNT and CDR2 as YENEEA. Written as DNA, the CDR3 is TGTGCCAGCAGCTTCGGACTAGCGGGGGGGTTTCGGGCCAGCGAGCAGTACGTC. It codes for CASSFGLAGGFRASEQYV.

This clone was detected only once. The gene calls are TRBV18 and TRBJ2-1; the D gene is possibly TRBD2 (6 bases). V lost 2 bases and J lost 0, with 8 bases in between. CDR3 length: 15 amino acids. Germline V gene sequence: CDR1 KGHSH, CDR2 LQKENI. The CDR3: CASSPSGSSYNEQFF. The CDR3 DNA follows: TGTGCCAGCTCACCATCCGGGAGCTCCTACAATGAGCAGTTCTTC.

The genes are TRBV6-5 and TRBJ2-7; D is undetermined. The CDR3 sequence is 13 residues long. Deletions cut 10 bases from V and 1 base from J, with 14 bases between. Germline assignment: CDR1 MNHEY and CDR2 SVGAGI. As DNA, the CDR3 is TGTGCCACCGTAGGAGAAAATTCCTACGAGCAGTACTTC. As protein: CATVGENSYEQYF.

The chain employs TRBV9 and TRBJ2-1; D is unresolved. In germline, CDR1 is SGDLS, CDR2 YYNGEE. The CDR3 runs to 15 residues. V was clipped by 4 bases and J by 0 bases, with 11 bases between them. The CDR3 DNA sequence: TGTGCCAGCAGCCATGATAGTGGCTCCTACAATGAGCAGTTCTTC. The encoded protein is CASSHDSGSYNEQFF.

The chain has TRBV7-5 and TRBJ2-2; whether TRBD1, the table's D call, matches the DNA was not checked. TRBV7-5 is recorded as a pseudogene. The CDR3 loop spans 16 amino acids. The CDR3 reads CACLLGDKPNTGELFF. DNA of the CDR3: TGTGCCTGTCTACTCGGGGACAAACCGAACACCGGGGAGCTGTTTTTT.

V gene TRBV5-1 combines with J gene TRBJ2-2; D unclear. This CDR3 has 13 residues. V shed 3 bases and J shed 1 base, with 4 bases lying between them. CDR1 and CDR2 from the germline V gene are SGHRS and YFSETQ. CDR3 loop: CASSSQNTGELFF. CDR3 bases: TGCGCCAGCAGCTCCCAGAACACCGGGGAGCTGTTTTTT.

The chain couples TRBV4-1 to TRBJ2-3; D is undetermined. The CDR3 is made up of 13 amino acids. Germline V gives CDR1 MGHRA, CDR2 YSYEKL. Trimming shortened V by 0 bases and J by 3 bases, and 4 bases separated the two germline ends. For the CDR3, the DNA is TGCGCCAGCAGCCAAGATTCAACAGATACGCAGTATTTT. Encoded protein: CASSQDSTDTQYF.